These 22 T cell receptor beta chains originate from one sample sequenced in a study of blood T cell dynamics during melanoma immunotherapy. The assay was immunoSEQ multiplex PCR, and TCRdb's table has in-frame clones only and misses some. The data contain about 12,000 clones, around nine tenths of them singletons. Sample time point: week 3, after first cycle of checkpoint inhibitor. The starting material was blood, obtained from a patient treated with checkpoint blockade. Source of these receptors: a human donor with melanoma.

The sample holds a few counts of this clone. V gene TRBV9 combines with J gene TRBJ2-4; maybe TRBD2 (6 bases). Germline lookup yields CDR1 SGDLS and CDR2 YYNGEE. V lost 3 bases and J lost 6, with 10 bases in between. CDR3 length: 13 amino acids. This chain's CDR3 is CASSAGTRNIQYF. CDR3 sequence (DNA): TGTGCCAGCAGCGCTGGGACTCGAAACATTCAGTACTTC. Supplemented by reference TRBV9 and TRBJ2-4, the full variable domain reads DSGVTQTPKHLITATGQRVTLRCSPRSGDLSVYWYQQSLDQGLQFLIQYYNGEERAKGNILERFSAQQFPDLHSELNLSSLELGDSALYFCASSAGTRNIQYFGAGTRLSVL.

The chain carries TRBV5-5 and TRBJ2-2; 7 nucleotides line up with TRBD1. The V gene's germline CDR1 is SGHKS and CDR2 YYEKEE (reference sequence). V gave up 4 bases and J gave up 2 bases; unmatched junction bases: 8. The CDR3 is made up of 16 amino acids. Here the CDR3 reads CASSGNRGLNTGELFF. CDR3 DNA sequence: TGTGCCAGCAGCGGGAACAGGGGCCTCAACACCGGGGAGCTGTTTTTT.

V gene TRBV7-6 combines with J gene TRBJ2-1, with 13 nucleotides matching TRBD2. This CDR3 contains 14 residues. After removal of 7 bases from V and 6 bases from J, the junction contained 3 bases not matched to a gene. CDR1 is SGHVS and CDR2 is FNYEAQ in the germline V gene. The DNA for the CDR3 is TGTGCCAGCAAGGGACTAGCGGGACGCAATGAGCAGTTCTTC. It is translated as CASKGLAGRNEQFF.

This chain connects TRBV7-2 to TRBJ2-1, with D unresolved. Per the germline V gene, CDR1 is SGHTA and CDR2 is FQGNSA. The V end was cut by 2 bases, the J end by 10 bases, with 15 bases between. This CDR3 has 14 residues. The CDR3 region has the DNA TGTGCCAGCAGCTTAAAAGGAGTCCCGAGGGAGCAGTTCTTC. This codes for CASSLKGVPREQFF.

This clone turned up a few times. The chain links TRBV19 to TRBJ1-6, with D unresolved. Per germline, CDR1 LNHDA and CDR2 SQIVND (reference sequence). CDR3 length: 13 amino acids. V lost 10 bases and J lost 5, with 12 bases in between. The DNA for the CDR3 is TGTGCCACGTACGGAGGGAATAATTCACCCCTCCACTTT. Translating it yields CATYGGNNSPLHF.

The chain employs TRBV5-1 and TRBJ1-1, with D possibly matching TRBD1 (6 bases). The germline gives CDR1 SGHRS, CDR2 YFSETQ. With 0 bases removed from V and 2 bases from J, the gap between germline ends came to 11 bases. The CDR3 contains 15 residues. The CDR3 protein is CASSLEGEINTEAFF. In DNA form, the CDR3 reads TGCGCCAGCAGCTTGGAGGGGGAAATAAACACTGAAGCTTTCTTT.

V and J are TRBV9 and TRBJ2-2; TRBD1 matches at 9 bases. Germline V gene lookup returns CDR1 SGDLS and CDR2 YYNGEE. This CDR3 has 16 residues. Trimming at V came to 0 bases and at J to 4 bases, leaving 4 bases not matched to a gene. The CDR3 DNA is TGTGCCAGCAGCGTAGGATGGACAGGGGCCACCGGGGAGCTGTTTTTT. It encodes CASSVGWTGATGELFF.

The CDR3 region is CASSLRLGLGDLGEAFF. CDR3 in DNA: TGTGCCAGCAGCTTGCGTCTGGGGTTAGGGGATCTCGGTGAAGCTTTCTTT. The chain links TRBV5-5 to TRBJ1-1; maybe TRBD1 (5 bases). The CDR3 runs 17 residues. The ends were cut back, 1 base at V and 7 bases at J, with 23 bases in the middle. Germline loops: CDR1 SGHKS, CDR2 YYEKEE (reference sequence).

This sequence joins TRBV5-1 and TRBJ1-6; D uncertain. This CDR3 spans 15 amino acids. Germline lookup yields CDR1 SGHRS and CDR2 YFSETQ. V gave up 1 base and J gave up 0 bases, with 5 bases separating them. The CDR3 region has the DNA TGCGCCAGCAGCTTGAGTAACTCCTATAATTCACCCCTCCACTTT. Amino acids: CASSLSNSYNSPLHF.

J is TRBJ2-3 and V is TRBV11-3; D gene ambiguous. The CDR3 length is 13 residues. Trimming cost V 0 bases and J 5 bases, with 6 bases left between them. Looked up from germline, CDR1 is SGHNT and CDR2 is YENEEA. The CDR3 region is CASSLDLVDTQYF. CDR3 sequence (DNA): TGTGCCAGCAGCTTAGATTTGGTAGATACGCAGTATTTT.

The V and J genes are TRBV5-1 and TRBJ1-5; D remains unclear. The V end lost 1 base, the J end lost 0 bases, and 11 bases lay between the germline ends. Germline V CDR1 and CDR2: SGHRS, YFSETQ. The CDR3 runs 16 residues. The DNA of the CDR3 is TGCGCCAGCAGCTTGCGTTCGACTCCTAGCAATCAGCCCCAGCATTTT. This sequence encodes CASSLRSTPSNQPQHF.

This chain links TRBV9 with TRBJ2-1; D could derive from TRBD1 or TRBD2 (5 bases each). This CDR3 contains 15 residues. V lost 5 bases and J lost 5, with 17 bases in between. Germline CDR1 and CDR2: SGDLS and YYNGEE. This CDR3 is CASSYRMGPNNEQFF. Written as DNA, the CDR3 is TGTGCCAGCAGTTACCGAATGGGACCCAACAATGAGCAGTTCTTC.

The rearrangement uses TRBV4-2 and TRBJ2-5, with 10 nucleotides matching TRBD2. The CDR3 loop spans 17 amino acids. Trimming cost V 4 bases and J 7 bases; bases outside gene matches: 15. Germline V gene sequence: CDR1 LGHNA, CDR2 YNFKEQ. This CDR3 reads CASSRVGTSAIPGTQYF. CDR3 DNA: TGTGCCAGCAGCCGAGTCGGGACTAGCGCAATCCCCGGGACCCAGTACTTC.

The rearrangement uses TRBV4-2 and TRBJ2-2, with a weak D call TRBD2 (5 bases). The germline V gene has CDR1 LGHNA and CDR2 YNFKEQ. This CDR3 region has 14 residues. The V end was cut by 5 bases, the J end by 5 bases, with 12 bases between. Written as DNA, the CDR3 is TGTGCCAGCAGCGAATACGCGGGTACCGGGGAGCTGTTTTTT. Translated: CASSEYAGTGELFF.

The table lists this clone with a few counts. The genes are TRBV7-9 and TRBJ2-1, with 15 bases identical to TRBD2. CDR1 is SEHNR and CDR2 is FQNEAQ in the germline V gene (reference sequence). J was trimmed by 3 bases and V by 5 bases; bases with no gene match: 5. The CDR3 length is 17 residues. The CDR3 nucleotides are TGTGCCAGCAGCCCGGGACTAGCGGGGGGACTCTACAATGAGCAGTTCTTC. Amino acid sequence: CASSPGLAGGLYNEQFF.

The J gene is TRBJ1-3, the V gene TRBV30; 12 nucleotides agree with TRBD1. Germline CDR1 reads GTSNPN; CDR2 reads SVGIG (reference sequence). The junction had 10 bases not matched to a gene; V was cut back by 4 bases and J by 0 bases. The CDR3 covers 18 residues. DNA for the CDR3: TGTGCCTGGAACCGGGACAGGGGGCCCCGAGCCTCTGGAAACACCATATATTTT. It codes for CAWNRDRGPRASGNTIYF. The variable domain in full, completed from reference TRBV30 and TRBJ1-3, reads SQTIHQWPATLVQPVGSPLSLECTVEGTSNPNLYWYRQAAGRGLQLLFYSVGIGQISSEVPQNLSASRPQDRQFILSSKKLLLSDSGFYLCAWNRDRGPRASGNTIYFGEGSWLTVV.

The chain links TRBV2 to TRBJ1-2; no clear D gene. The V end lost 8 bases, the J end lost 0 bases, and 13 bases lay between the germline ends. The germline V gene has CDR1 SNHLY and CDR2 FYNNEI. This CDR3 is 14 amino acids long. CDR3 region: CASHLQVANYGYTF. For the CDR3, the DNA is TGTGCCAGCCACCTACAAGTCGCTAACTATGGCTACACCTTC.

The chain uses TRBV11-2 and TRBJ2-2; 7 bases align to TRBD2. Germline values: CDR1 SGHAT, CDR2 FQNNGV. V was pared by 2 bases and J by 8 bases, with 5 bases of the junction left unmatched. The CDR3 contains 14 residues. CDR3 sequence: CASSLFAGEGELFF. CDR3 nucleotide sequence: TGTGCCAGCAGCTTATTTGCGGGAGAGGGGGAGCTGTTTTTT.

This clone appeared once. CDR3 in amino acids: CATSRDEAGIQETQYF. The CDR3 DNA is TGTGCCACCAGCAGAGATGAGGCGGGAATACAAGAGACCCAGTACTTC. The chain uses TRBV15 and TRBJ2-5, with D possibly TRBD2 on 6 matching bases. This CDR3 has 16 amino acids. The V gene's germline CDR1 is LNHNV and CDR2 YYDKDF (reference sequence). V was shortened by 0 bases and J by 2 bases, with 13 bases between the two germline ends.

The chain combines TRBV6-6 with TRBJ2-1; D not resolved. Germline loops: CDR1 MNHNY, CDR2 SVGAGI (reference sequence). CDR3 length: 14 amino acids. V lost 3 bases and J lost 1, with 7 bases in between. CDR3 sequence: CASSYAQSYNEQFF. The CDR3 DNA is TGTGCCAGCAGTTATGCCCAATCCTACAATGAGCAGTTCTTC.

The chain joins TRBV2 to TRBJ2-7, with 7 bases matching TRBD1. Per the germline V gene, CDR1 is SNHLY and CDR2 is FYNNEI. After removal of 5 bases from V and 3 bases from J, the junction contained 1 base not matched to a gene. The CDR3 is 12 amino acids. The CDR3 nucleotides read TGTGCCAGCAGTACAGGGGACTACGAGCAGTACTTC. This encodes CASSTGDYEQYF.

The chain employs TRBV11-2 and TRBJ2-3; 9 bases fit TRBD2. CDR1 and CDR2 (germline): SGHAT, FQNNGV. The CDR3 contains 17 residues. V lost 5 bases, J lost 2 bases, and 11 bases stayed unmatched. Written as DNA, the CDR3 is TGTGCCAGCAGCCCCGGGGGGGCGGGAGGGTACACAGATACGCAGTATTTT. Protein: CASSPGGAGGYTDTQYF.